These 27 T cell receptor beta chains came from one sample sequenced in a study of blood T cells in healthy people across ages. With a J-beta primer mix and a sample-barcoded 5' primer, a second PCR ran roughly 6 to 11 cycles. TCRdb processed the 5' RACE reads anew with MiXCR; each CDR3 protein has one entry. The sample has about 650,000 distinct CDR3 sequences, roughly 32% seen once; the top ten hold roughly 14%. Sample: blood. The receptors derive from a woman aged 80 or older in good health.

In this sample, this clonotype turned up many times. The V call is TRBV6-1, the J call TRBJ1-2; 7 bases are a match to TRBD1. Germline-derived CDR1 and CDR2 are MNHNS and SASEGT. Trimming removed 0 bases from V and 7 bases from J; junction bases left unmatched: 8. CDR3 length equals 15 residues. CDR3 sequence (DNA): TGTGCCAGCAGTGAAGCGACGCGACAGGGCGGTGGCTACACCTTC. Its protein is CASSEATRQGGGYTF.

This clonotype was found many times. Here the CDR3 reads CAWSVSDTQYF. The CDR3 nucleotides are TGTGCCTGGAGTGTATCAGATACGCAGTATTTT. The chain couples TRBV30 to TRBJ2-3, with D unclear. The CDR3 consists of 11 residues. Trimming cost V 0 bases and J 4 bases, with 2 bases left between them. The germline gives CDR1 GTSNPN, CDR2 SVGIG (reference sequence).

This clonotype was observed once. A much bigger clone sits one base away, suggesting this may be a read error. CDR3 DNA: TGTGCCGGCAGCCAAGGGCGGGGAGTAGGGGGCTACACCTTC. Residues: CAGSQGRGVGGYTF. V is TRBV7-3 and J is TRBJ1-2; D is undetermined. Germline V gives CDR1 SGHTA, CDR2 FQGTGA. The CDR3 covers 14 residues. Looking up the rest from reference TRBV7-3 and TRBJ1-2 gives the full variable domain: GAGVSQTPSNKVTEKGKYVELRCDPISGHTALYWYRQSLGQGPEFLIYFQGTGAADDSGLPNDRFFAVRPEGSVSTLKIQRTERGDSAVYLCAGSQGRGVGGYTFGSGTRLTVV.

This clonotype has a count of ten or more. This sequence joins TRBV5-1 and TRBJ1-2; D is perhaps TRBD1 (5 bases). The CDR3 spans 18 residues. V was clipped by 2 bases and J by 0 bases, with 20 bases between them. The germline gives CDR1 SGHRS, CDR2 YFSETQ. CDR3 loop: CASSFLGGAIGSNYGYTF. The CDR3 DNA is TGCGCCAGCAGCTTCCTCGGAGGGGCCATCGGCTCTAACTATGGCTACACCTTC.

This clonotype was recorded many times. V and J are TRBV7-2 and TRBJ2-7; D is tentatively TRBD1 or TRBD2 (5 bases each). The CDR3 has 11 residues. In germline, CDR1 is SGHTA, CDR2 FQGNSA. V lost 5 bases, J lost 9 bases, and 11 bases lay in between. This chain's CDR3 is CASSQGRGQYF. CDR3 bases: TGTGCCAGCAGCCAGGGCCGGGGGCAGTACTTC. The full variable domain, completed using reference TRBV7-2 and TRBJ2-7, is GAGVSQSPSNKVTEKGKDVELRCDPISGHTALYWYRQSLGQGLEFLIYFQGNSAPDKSGLPSDRFSAERTGGSVSTLTIQRTQQEDSAVYLCASSQGRGQYFGPGTRLTVT.

The chain couples TRBV7-3 to TRBJ1-2, with 11 bases identical to TRBD1. The germline gives CDR1 SGHTA, CDR2 FQGTGA. With 5 bases clipped from V and 5 bases from J, the junction kept 4 bases outside the gene matches. The length of the CDR3 is 14 residues. In nucleotides, the CDR3 is TGTGCCAGCAGCCCGGGACAGGGGGAATATGGCTACACCTTC. It encodes CASSPGQGEYGYTF.

The gene calls are TRBV6-5 and TRBJ2-2; D tentatively fits TRBD1 or TRBD2 (7 bases each). Trimming stripped 6 bases from V and 5 bases from J, with 16 bases between. The CDR3 covers 15 residues. The germline V gene encodes CDR1 MNHEY and CDR2 SVGAGI. CDR3: CASRTDREGTGELFF. The CDR3 DNA follows: TGTGCCAGCAGAACAGACAGGGAGGGAACCGGGGAGCTGTTTTTT.

This clonotype was picked up one time. The rearrangement uses TRBV10-3 and TRBJ1-4, with 8 bases that match TRBD1. Looked up from germline, CDR1 is ENHRY and CDR2 is SYGVKD. This CDR3 region has 14 residues. V trimming: 2 bases; J trimming: 10 bases; junction bases outside the gene matches: 6. The CDR3 loop is CAISEAGQEGKLFF. The DNA of the CDR3 is TGTGCCATCAGTGAGGCGGGACAGGAAGGAAAACTGTTTTTT.

Ten or more counts support this clonotype. The J gene is TRBJ2-7, the V gene TRBV6-2 or TRBV6-3; D unresolved. V lost 7 bases and J 1 base, leaving 5 bases between the germline ends. The CDR3 totals 11 residues. The germline gives CDR1 MNHEY, CDR2 SVGEGT. CDR3 coding DNA: TGTGCCAGCACACATTCCTACGAGCAGTACTTC. Protein product: CASTHSYEQYF.

This clonotype has just a few counts. A clone one base away is much larger, so this may be a read error. The chain combines TRBV6-5 with TRBJ2-7; 12 bases match TRBD2. This CDR3 is built from 16 residues. Germline loops: CDR1 MNHEY, CDR2 SVGAGI. J gave up 7 bases and V 5 bases, and 12 bases lay outside the gene matches. In DNA form, the CDR3 reads TGTGCCAGCAGTCCAACTCTAGCGGGGGGGAACAATGAGCAGTACTTC. Amino acid sequence: CASSPTLAGGNNEQYF.

This clonotype was seen at least ten times. V and J are TRBV6-1 and TRBJ1-5; no reliable D call. Deletions cut 6 bases from V and 0 bases from J, with 9 bases between. Germline CDR1 and CDR2: MNHNS and SASEGT. There are 14 residues in the CDR3. The CDR3 DNA follows: TGTGCCAGCAGCTACGGGGTTAGCAATCAGCCCCAGCATTTT. Its translation is CASSYGVSNQPQHF.

As to this clonotype: Possible read error: a much larger clone is one base away. The V gene is TRBV20-1, the J gene TRBJ2-7; D unresolved. Trimming left V 5 bases short and J 7 bases short, with 21 bases between. CDR3 length equals 14 residues. The germline gives CDR1 DFQATT, CDR2 SNEGSKA (reference sequence). CDR3 nucleotide sequence: TGCAGTGCTCAGACCCAATGGGGTGACAATGAGCAGTACTTC. Its protein product is CSAQTQWGDNEQYF.

The chain links TRBV20-1 to TRBJ1-1; no clear D gene. Germline CDR1 DFQATT, CDR2 SNEGSKA (reference sequence). Trimming removed 3 bases from V and 1 base from J, with 15 bases in between. CDR3 length: 15 residues. CDR3 nucleotide sequence: TGCAGTGCTAGGCCGGGTCAGAAGACGAACACTGAAGCTTTCTTT. Its translation: CSARPGQKTNTEAFF.

V usage is TRBV5-1 and J usage is TRBJ2-1; D possibly corresponds to TRBD1 (6 bases). CDR1 and CDR2 (germline): SGHRS, YFSETQ. V dropped 2 bases and J dropped 5 bases, with 17 bases sitting between them. The CDR3 sequence is 16 residues long. CDR3 bases: TGCGCCAGCAGCTTCGTAACGGGCAGGGGACACAATGAGCAGTTCTTC. Amino acid sequence: CASSFVTGRGHNEQFF. Supplemented by reference TRBV5-1 and TRBJ2-1, the full variable domain reads KAGVTQTPRYLIKTRGQQVTLSCSPISGHRSVSWYQQTPGQGLQFLFEYFSETQRNKGNFPGRFSGRQFSNSRSEMNVSTLELGDSALYLCASSFVTGRGHNEQFFGPGTRLTVL.

The rearrangement joins TRBV12-3 or TRBV12-4 to TRBJ2-1; D possibly corresponds to TRBD2 (6 bases). This CDR3 comprises 11 residues. The V end lost 2 bases, the J end lost 14 bases, and 10 bases lay between the germline ends. CDR3 in amino acids: CASSLRRVEFF. DNA for the CDR3: TGTGCCAGCAGTTTACGGAGGGTTGAGTTCTTC.

This clonotype was observed a handful of times. A much larger clonotype is one base distant, so this may be a read error. The V and J genes are TRBV10-2 and TRBJ1-2; D not resolved. This CDR3 region has 13 residues. Germline CDR1 WSHSY, CDR2 SAAADI. CDR3 in amino acids: CACSESRGNGYTF. In nucleotides, the CDR3 is TGCGCCTGCAGTGAGTCGCGTGGGAATGGCTACACCTTC.

This chain connects TRBV10-3 to TRBJ2-7; 11 bases agree with TRBD2. After removal of 2 bases from V and 4 bases from J, the junction contained 4 bases not matched to a gene. Germline assignment: CDR1 ENHRY and CDR2 SYGVKD. CDR3 length: 15 amino acids. The CDR3 loop is CAISEGIAGGYEQYF. The CDR3 nucleotides read TGTGCCATCAGTGAGGGAATAGCGGGAGGGTACGAGCAGTACTTC.

The V and J genes are TRBV6-2 or TRBV6-3 and TRBJ2-2, with D unresolved. The CDR3 loop spans 15 amino acids. Germline V gene data show CDR1 as MNHEY and CDR2 as SVGEGT. The germline V and J ends were trimmed by 2 bases and 8 bases, with 15 bases remaining between them. CDR3 region: CASSYNRANPGELFF. Here the CDR3 DNA reads TGTGCCAGCAGTTACAACCGGGCAAATCCAGGGGAGCTGTTTTTT.

A word on this clonotype: A much larger clone differs by one base, so this may be a read error. The rearrangement joins TRBV2 to TRBJ2-5; D gene unclear. The CDR3 covers 13 residues. Germline-derived CDR1 and CDR2 are SNHLY and FYNNEI. The germline V and J ends were trimmed by 0 bases and 11 bases, with 13 bases remaining between them. In DNA form, the CDR3 reads TGTGCCAGCAGTGAAGCGAACGCAAATGAGCAGTACTTC. Protein sequence: CASSEANANEQYF.

This clonotype occurred many times. The chain couples TRBV4-2 to TRBJ2-7, with 15 bases identical to TRBD2. V shed 4 bases and J 0 bases; nucleotides not matched to a gene: 10. Germline V gene lookup returns CDR1 LGHNA and CDR2 YNFKEQ. The CDR3 runs to 19 residues. The CDR3 DNA follows: TGTGCCAGCAGCCCTTGGACTAGCGGGGGGGTTACAAGCTCCTACGAGCAGTACTTC. Translated: CASSPWTSGGVTSSYEQYF.

This clonotype was counted at least ten times. The genes are TRBV6-1 and TRBJ2-7; 9 nucleotides agree with TRBD2. CDR1 MNHNS and CDR2 SASEGT come from the germline V gene. This CDR3 is 13 amino acids long. After removal of 6 bases from V and 6 bases from J, the junction contained 6 bases not matched to a gene. The chain's CDR3 is CASRGTSWGEQYF. The CDR3 nucleotides are TGTGCCAGCAGGGGGACTAGCTGGGGCGAGCAGTACTTC.

On this clonotype itself: The junction does not match germline at one end; this may be a read error. The V and J genes are TRBV7-8 and TRBJ2-1, with 13 positions matching TRBD2. CDR1 is SGHVS and CDR2 is FQNEAQ in the germline V gene. The CDR3 is 16 amino acids. The CDR3 bases are TGCGCCAGCAGCGAACTAGCGGGGGGGCCAAGGGATGGGCAGTTCTTC. This encodes CASSELAGGPRDGQFF.

This clonotype was seen only once. The gene calls are TRBV5-1 and TRBJ1-4, with 9 bases lining up with TRBD1. The V gene's germline CDR1 is SGHRS and CDR2 YFSETQ. The V gene end was trimmed by 0 bases and the J gene end by 6 bases; junction bases not matched to a gene: 3. The CDR3 length is 15 residues. The chain's CDR3 is CASSLDDRGDEKLFF. For the CDR3, the DNA is TGCGCCAGCAGCTTGGATGACAGGGGGGATGAAAAACTGTTTTTT.

CDR3 sequence reads: CAWIRTEAFF. DNA for the CDR3: TGTGCCTGGATCCGGACTGAAGCTTTCTTT. The rearrangement joins TRBV30 to TRBJ1-1; D call uncertain. V gave up 4 bases and J gave up 5 bases, with 5 bases separating them. From germline, CDR1 is GTSNPN and CDR2 SVGIG (reference sequence). CDR3 length equals 10 residues.

This sequence joins TRBV2 and TRBJ2-1; 9 positions match TRBD1. V lost 8 bases, J lost 0 bases, and 5 bases stayed unmatched. From germline, CDR1 is SNHLY and CDR2 FYNNEI. This CDR3 is 15 amino acids long. The CDR3 DNA sequence: TGTGCCAGCGCCGGGACAGGGAGCTCCTACAATGAGCAGTTCTTC. Its translation is CASAGTGSSYNEQFF.

There are a few counts of this clonotype. The J gene is TRBJ2-3, the V gene TRBV28, with 8 bases identical to TRBD1. V was pared by 8 bases and J by 6 bases, with 13 bases of the junction left unmatched. CDR3 length equals 15 residues. In germline, CDR1 is MDHEN, CDR2 SYDVKM. The CDR3 spells CASQPGTGLLDTQYF. For the CDR3, the DNA is TGTGCCAGCCAACCCGGGACAGGCTTATTGGATACGCAGTATTTT.

This clonotype has a count of ten or more. This sequence joins TRBV5-1 and TRBJ1-2, with a weak D call TRBD1 (6 bases). Germline CDR1 SGHRS, CDR2 YFSETQ. CDR3 length equals 16 residues. Trimming removed 6 bases from V and 1 base from J, with 19 bases in between. The CDR3 sequence is CASKIKPDSYNYGYTF. In nucleotides, the CDR3 is TGCGCCAGCAAAATTAAACCGGACAGCTATAACTATGGCTACACCTTC.